This T cell receptor beta chain is drawn from a study of regulatory T cells in long-lasting Graves disease. Study-wide results and caveats: TCR diversity was lower in persistent Graves' patients (versus newly diagnosed ones). When disease was persistent, TRBV28, TRBJ1-2 and TRBJ2-5 were the favored segments.

Through Arm-PCR of CDR3 regions and iRepertoire HTBI primers, TCR beta libraries were built. In the original workflow: About 60 TRBV and roughly 13 TRBJ segments were identified across samples. TCRdb re-analysed the multiplex PCR reads in MiXCR, keeping a single row per CDR3 protein. What appears here as the V and J calls and clone size reflects TCRdb's work, not the paper's. The sample gives approximately 230,000 distinct CDR3 sequences, 18% of which show up once; over 20% is in the top ten. At least ten counts were recorded for this clonotype. Its antigen is as yet unknown. Germline V gene lookup returns CDR1 SGHTA and CDR2 FQGTGA. CDR3 length equals 15 residues. V lost 4 bases, J lost 3 bases, and 13 bases lay in between. Described time point: newly diagnosed GD, antithyroid drugs for less than 3 months. PBMC-derived RNA was used for the TCR library.

The chain is built from TRBV7-3 and TRBJ2-1; the D gene is possibly TRBD1 (6 bases). This receptor was identified in a female donor with Graves disease. This specimen was peripheral blood mononuclear cells (PBMCs), taken at new diagnosis, from a patient treated with antithyroid drugs. The CDR3 reads CASSSYRADYNEQFF. The CDR3 DNA is TGTGCCAGCAGCTCCTACAGGGCCGACTACAATGAGCAGTTCTTC.